These T cell receptor beta chains were read from a single sample in a study of T cell repertoires in cytomegalovirus infection. Antigen specificity for these receptors is unknown. TCRdb analysed the reads with MiXCR anew, one entry per CDR3 protein. The data show roughly 46,000 distinct CDR3 sequences, 20% to 25% seen once. Specimen: PBMCs, sequenced either directly or after in vitro stimulation (not recorded which). These receptors came from a human donor in good health (CMV status not recorded). Some clones in this sample may be carry-over from other donors' samples. Each CDR3 is given with its conserved first and last residue. The order of the fields is CDR3 protein, CDR3 DNA, J gene, clone size, V gene, D gene. The D gene is left open where the match is weak. Not all rows give a size; the values are once, few, many and, for expanded clones, a class.

cdr3_aa: CASRDFYTGELFF
cdr3_nt: TGTGCCAGCAGGGATTTCTACACCGGGGAGCTGTTTTTT
j_call: TRBJ2-2
clone_size: -
v_call: TRBV6-5
d_call: -

cdr3_aa: CASSPGTDTEAFF
cdr3_nt: TGTGCCAGCTCACCAGGGACAGACACTGAAGCTTTCTTT
j_call: TRBJ1-1
clone_size: -
v_call: TRBV18
d_call: TRBD1

cdr3_aa: CASSQGLTSGATDTQYF
cdr3_nt: TGCGCCAGCAGCCAAGGCCTGACTAGCGGGGCCACAGATACGCAGTATTTT
j_call: TRBJ2-3
clone_size: few
v_call: TRBV4-1
d_call: TRBD2

cdr3_aa: CASSLGTGVNEQFF
cdr3_nt: TGTGCCAGCAGTTTAGGGACAGGGGTGAATGAGCAGTTCTTC
j_call: TRBJ2-1
clone_size: many
v_call: TRBV12-3/TRBV12-4
d_call: TRBD1

cdr3_aa: CASSLAATVPDSSYNSPLHF
cdr3_nt: TGTGCCAGCAGCTTAGCGGCTACGGTGCCGGACAGCTCCTATAATTCACCCCTCCACTTT
j_call: TRBJ1-6
clone_size: once
v_call: TRBV7-9
d_call: -

cdr3_aa: CASSVRLAGDENEQFF
cdr3_nt: TGTGCCAGCAGTGTTAGGCTAGCGGGGGATGAGAATGAGCAGTTCTTC
j_call: TRBJ2-1
clone_size: -
v_call: TRBV2
d_call: TRBD2

cdr3_aa: CASRVDRVQETQYF
cdr3_nt: TGTGCCAGCAGGGTGGACAGGGTCCAAGAGACCCAGTACTTC
j_call: TRBJ2-5
clone_size: many
v_call: TRBV6-1
d_call: TRBD1

cdr3_aa: CASSETGQTSNEQFF
cdr3_nt: TGTGCCAGCAGTGAAACGGGACAGACAAGCAATGAGCAGTTCTTC
j_call: TRBJ2-1
clone_size: few
v_call: TRBV2
d_call: TRBD1

cdr3_aa: CAWKLAGATQYF
cdr3_nt: TGTGCCTGGAAACTAGCGGGAGCGACGCAGTATTTT
j_call: TRBJ2-3
clone_size: -
v_call: TRBV30
d_call: TRBD2

cdr3_aa: CASSIEGTPYNEQFF
cdr3_nt: TGCGCCAGCAGTATCGAGGGTACCCCTTACAATGAGCAGTTCTTC
j_call: TRBJ2-1
clone_size: many
v_call: TRBV5-1
d_call: -

cdr3_aa: CASRARSTGLRRNTEAFF
cdr3_nt: TGTGCCAGCAGAGCCCGATCGACAGGCCTGAGGAGGAACACTGAAGCTTTCTTT
j_call: TRBJ1-1
clone_size: few
v_call: TRBV6-1
d_call: -

cdr3_aa: CATSRDSAVVNNQPQHF
cdr3_nt: TGTGCCACCAGCAGAGATAGCGCGGTAGTGAACAATCAGCCCCAGCATTTT
j_call: TRBJ1-5
clone_size: -
v_call: TRBV15
d_call: -

cdr3_aa: CASSRTVKETQYF
cdr3_nt: TGTGCCAGCAGCCGGACTGTAAAAGAGACCCAGTACTTC
j_call: TRBJ2-5
clone_size: few
v_call: TRBV12-3/TRBV12-4
d_call: -

cdr3_aa: CASSLRGGYSTDTQYF
cdr3_nt: TGTGCCAGCAGCCTCCGGGGCGGCTACTCGACAGATACGCAGTATTTT
j_call: TRBJ2-3
clone_size: -
v_call: TRBV11-2
d_call: -

cdr3_aa: CASSSPPHSGGKLFF
cdr3_nt: TGTGCCAGCAGTTCCCCGCCACACTCGGGCGGAAAACTGTTTTTT
j_call: TRBJ1-4
clone_size: -
v_call: TRBV28
d_call: -

cdr3_aa: CASSLEGQGLPYNEQFF
cdr3_nt: TGTGCCAGCAGCTTAGAGGGCCAGGGACTCCCCTACAATGAGCAGTTCTTC
j_call: TRBJ2-1
clone_size: few
v_call: TRBV7-8
d_call: -

cdr3_aa: CASRDWGGTQETQYF
cdr3_nt: TGCGCCAGCAGGGATTGGGGGGGCACCCAAGAGACCCAGTACTTC
j_call: TRBJ2-5
clone_size: -
v_call: TRBV10-2
d_call: -

cdr3_aa: CASSPVSGGADTQYF
cdr3_nt: TGTGCCAGCAGCCCGGTCTCCGGAGGGGCAGATACGCAGTATTTT
j_call: TRBJ2-3
clone_size: -
v_call: TRBV5-4
d_call: -